This T cell receptor beta chain was retrieved from a study of cytomegalovirus exposure and HLA in healthy donors (dated by TCRdb to about 2017). For the wider study: The 650 to 750 repertoires of the first cohort and the 95 to 150 validation repertoires were produced on the same platform, according to a later analysis. Along with the approximately 600-subject first cohort, a separate validation cohort of about 110 different subjects was used. The study aimed to test whether cataloging public T cell receptors could reveal signatures of past pathogen exposure. High-throughput TCR immunosequencing, statistical association of individual TCRs with disease status, and machine learning were combined to predict cytomegalovirus infection status. The study at large found these results: A later analysis had no HLA typing for the validation cohort, so co-occurrence there was scored across all 110 or so repertoires. Most TCR sequences were observed very rarely across donors, whereas some public TCRs were present in many individuals. In vitro tests confirmed that a few of the cytomegalovirus-associated TCR beta chains recognize cytomegalovirus antigens. The authors suggested that the approach could potentially be extended to other disease states and immunological phenotypes. The study listed 150 to 200 TCR beta chains as associated with cytomegalovirus. In both the original and validation cohorts, the classifier was reported to diagnose cytomegalovirus status with high specificity and sensitivity. In a later analysis, TCRs clustered in the first cohort were found to also tend to co-occur in the 130 or so validation repertoires, with 85% to 95% of cluster scores above 0.

Receptors were amplified or captured by the immunoSEQ multiplex PCR assay. The paper's data handling went like this. A statistical classification framework was developed to diagnose cytomegalovirus status using the catalog of TCR beta chain sequences. Here the immuneACCESS table is served through TCRdb, limited to in-frame sequences with V and J called. Missing clones are a known gap in these copies; in checked studies unresolved V genes cover under half, and the rest lacks a known reason. That table gives V, J and clone size, and the DNA gave D and trimming. In all, the sample holds 50,000 or so clones, and just under 95% of those were seen once. Of the sample, 2% to 2.5% falls within the top ten clones. Donors formed part of the validation cohort, which comprised about 120 subjects and was distinct from the first cohort of 550 to 850 subjects. The CDR3, from cysteine to phenylalanine, totals 15 residues. Only CDR3 DNA remains: 45 bases, in frame from the first base. Unmatched junction bases come to 8, with V trimmed by 4 bases and J by 6 bases. CDR1 SGHRS and CDR2 YFSETQ were looked up in the germline V gene.

Note on this clone: The specificity of this receptor is unknown. The sample holds no much larger clone one base away, and base qualities are not on file.

Recombination linked TRBV5-1 to TRBJ2-3; 10 middle bases align to TRBD1. The sequencing input was PBMCs. This TCR derives from a man aged 18-30 years in good health and CMV-seronegative. CDR3 sequence: CASSQGTGVIDTQYF. The sequence in DNA is TGCGCCAGCAGCCAAGGGACAGGGGTAATTGATACGCAGTATTTT.